The 13 T cell receptor beta chains below were found in one sample sequenced in a study of Ad26.COV2.S vaccination and SARS-CoV-2 variants. Treatment specified: around 19 received Ad26.COV2.S at low or high dose, single or two shots; several received placebo; per-sample allocation not given. Vaccine and placebo recipients were sampled on day 63 after the first injection. The repertoire was sequenced with immunoSEQ multiplex PCR; TCRdb's copy has only in-frame clones and lacks some. The top ten clones hold approximately 1.5% of a sample with roughly 700,000 clones, about 89% of them seen once. Sequenced here: peripheral blood, sampled in a trial of Ad26.COV2.S vaccine versus placebo. All receptors come from a person between 18 and 59 years old who received the Ad26.COV2.S COVID-19 vaccine or a placebo.

The rearrangement links TRBV5-4 to TRBJ2-5, with 8 bases identical to TRBD2. The germline V gene encodes CDR1 SGHNT and CDR2 YYREEE (reference sequence). This CDR3 has 16 residues. Unmatched junction bases numbered 11, after V lost 6 bases and J lost 1 base. The chain's CDR3 is CASTHQISGAQETQYF. For the CDR3, the DNA is TGTGCCAGCACCCACCAGATTAGCGGGGCCCAAGAGACCCAGTACTTC.

The chain links TRBV6-5 to TRBJ2-2, with D possibly being TRBD2 (6 bases). The CDR3 covers 16 residues. From germline, CDR1 is MNHEY and CDR2 SVGAGI. The V gene lost 0 bases and the J gene lost 5 bases, with 13 bases spanning the gap. CDR3: CASSYSGGPGTGELFF. CDR3 bases: TGTGCCAGCAGTTACTCCGGAGGGCCGGGGACCGGGGAGCTGTTTTTT.

This clone came up once. The rearrangement uses TRBV5-1 and TRBJ1-2; D is unclear. CDR1 is SGHRS, CDR2 YFSETQ, per germline. This CDR3 has 15 residues. Trimming took 4 bases from V and 5 from J, leaving 18 bases between them. CDR3 sequence: CASSIGLGSGYGYTF. In DNA form, the CDR3 reads TGCGCCAGCAGCATCGGACTGGGCAGCGGGTATGGCTACACCTTC.

V is TRBV29-1 and J is TRBJ2-7; TRBD2 matches 10 bases. Germline V gene data show CDR1 as SQVTM and CDR2 as ANQGSEA. V shed 7 bases, J shed 3 bases, and the junction held 9 bases outside the gene matches. The CDR3 is 14 residues long. CDR3: CSASLLAGSYEQYF. In nucleotides, the CDR3 is TGCAGCGCTTCCCTACTAGCGGGAAGCTACGAGCAGTACTTC.

V and J are TRBV6-5 and TRBJ1-3; no definite D call. Germline V lookup: CDR1 MNHEY, CDR2 SVGAGI. V was cut by 7 bases and J by 1 base, with 8 bases left in between. This CDR3 is built from 13 residues. The CDR3 region is CASMRVSGNTIYF. CDR3 bases: TGTGCCAGCATGCGGGTTTCTGGAAACACCATATATTTT.

J is TRBJ1-1 and V is TRBV7-9; 7 bases are shared with TRBD1. This CDR3 has 14 residues. Germline lookup yields CDR1 SEHNR and CDR2 FQNEAQ (reference sequence). Losses at the gene ends were 3 bases for V and 1 base for J; bases not matched to a gene: 2. CDR3 nucleotides: TGTGCCAGCAGCTTGGGACAGACGAACACTGAAGCTTTCTTT. This encodes CASSLGQTNTEAFF.

The chain carries TRBV19 and TRBJ1-1; no firm D call. Trimming left V 11 bases short and J 0 bases short, with 25 bases between. The CDR3 covers 17 residues. CDR1 is LNHDA and CDR2 is SQIVND in the germline V gene (reference sequence). The CDR3 coding sequence is TGTGCCTCGTATCCGATAGAGGGCGGAACCATGAACACTGAAGCTTTCTTT. The encoded protein is CASYPIEGGTMNTEAFF. The whole variable domain, remainder taken from reference TRBV19 and TRBJ1-1, is DGGITQSPKYLFRKEGQNVTLSCEQNLNHDAMYWYRQDPGQGLRLIYYSQIVNDFQKGDIAEGYSVSREKKESFPLTVTSAQKNPTAFYLCASYPIEGGTMNTEAFFGQGTRLTVV.

The gene calls are TRBV6-6 and TRBJ1-4, with D maybe TRBD1 (6 bases). Germline V gene sequence: CDR1 MNHNY, CDR2 SVGAGI (reference sequence). The CDR3 totals 15 residues. Trimming removed 0 bases from V and 5 bases from J, with 10 bases in between. The CDR3 region has the DNA TGTGCCAGCAGTTACTCGGACAGTAGGAATGAAAAACTGTTTTTT. Protein product: CASSYSDSRNEKLFF.

The chain links TRBV5-1 to TRBJ2-3; D remains ambiguous. There are 13 residues in the CDR3. Trimming shortened V by 0 bases and J by 5 bases, and 7 bases separated the two germline ends. Germline V gives CDR1 SGHRS, CDR2 YFSETQ. The CDR3 region has the DNA TGCGCCAGCAGCTTGGGGTTCGAAGATACGCAGTATTTT. Translating gives CASSLGFEDTQYF.

The chain combines TRBV19 with TRBJ1-2; maybe TRBD1 (5 bases). Between the trimmed V and J ends, which lost 8 bases and 2 bases, there was a span of 12 bases. Germline CDR1 reads LNHDA; CDR2 reads SQIVND (reference sequence). CDR3 length: 13 amino acids. The DNA for the CDR3 is TGTGCCAGTTTTAGTGACAGCAACTATGGCTACACCTTC. Its translation is CASFSDSNYGYTF.

This clone came up once. The genes are TRBV5-8 and TRBJ2-1, with 12 positions matching TRBD1. Germline CDR1 reads SGHTS; CDR2 reads YDEGEE. The CDR3 runs 15 residues. Losses at the gene ends were 0 bases for V and 7 bases for J; bases not matched to a gene: 2. The CDR3 DNA reads TGTGCCAGCAGCTTGGGGGACAGGGGGCTTAATGAGCAGTTCTTC. Amino acids: CASSLGDRGLNEQFF.

The chain combines TRBV10-1 with TRBJ2-7, with a possible D match to TRBD2 (6 bases). In germline, CDR1 is WNHNN, CDR2 SYGVQD (reference sequence). The CDR3 has 14 residues. V lost 4 bases and J 0 bases, leaving 10 bases between the germline ends. This CDR3 reads CASSVDGSSYEQYF. CDR3 nucleotides: TGCGCCAGCAGTGTAGACGGGAGCTCCTACGAGCAGTACTTC.

The chain carries TRBV4-2 and TRBJ1-5; 7 nucleotides line up with TRBD1. The V segment lost 3 bases and the J segment 4 bases; nucleotides outside the gene matches: 9. This CDR3 spans 16 amino acids. Germline loops: CDR1 LGHNA, CDR2 YNFKEQ. The chain's CDR3 is CASSQTGFGSNQPQHF. CDR3 nucleotides: TGTGCCAGCAGCCAGACAGGGTTCGGATCGAATCAGCCCCAGCATTTT.